What follows are 20 T cell receptor beta chains derived from one specimen sequenced in a study of T cell responses to AZD1222 COVID-19 vaccine (dated by TCRdb to about 2021). Interpreted using the paper, the time point label stands for: baseline before first vaccination. This specimen's treatment or condition label, interpreted: meningococcal conjugate vaccine given as trial control. Library creation used the immunoSEQ multiplex PCR assay. This is the immuneACCESS table as TCRdb keeps it, with only in-frame sequences that have V and J called. A part of the clones is gone; compared with another copy, unresolved V genes explain less than half, and the rest is unexplained. In this sample the table shows roughly 120,000 clones, approximately 85% of which occur a single time. About 4% of the sample belongs to the ten largest clones. The sequenced sample was peripheral blood, obtained on day 0 of MenACWY control vaccination. Source of these receptors: an adult in good health.

The chain recombines TRBV6-2 or TRBV6-3 with TRBJ1-5; 8 nucleotides match TRBD1. The CDR3 contains 15 residues. Germline-derived CDR1 and CDR2 are MNHEY and SVGEGT. The V segment lost 6 bases and the J segment 2 bases; nucleotides outside the gene matches: 6. As DNA, the CDR3 is TGTGCCAGCAGCAGCAGGGGGCTAGGCAATCAGCCCCAGCATTTT. It is translated as CASSSRGLGNQPQHF.

The chain links TRBV19 to TRBJ1-2; a weak D match, TRBD1 (5 bases). The CDR3 spans 15 residues. Germline V gene data show CDR1 as LNHDA and CDR2 as SQIVND (reference sequence). The germline V and J ends were trimmed by 1 base and 4 bases, with 13 bases remaining between them. In nucleotides, the CDR3 is TGTGCCAGTAGTATAGGGGATACAGGCATCTATGGCTACACCTTC. It is translated as CASSIGDTGIYGYTF.

This chain links TRBV29-1 with TRBJ2-1; 9 nucleotides match TRBD2. Trimming cost V 4 bases and J 0 bases; bases outside gene matches: 10. The V gene's germline CDR1 is SQVTM and CDR2 ANQGSEA. The length of the CDR3 is 17 residues. The CDR3 DNA sequence: TGCAGCGTTGGAGTTGGTAGCGGGGGTAGCTCCTACAATGAGCAGTTCTTC. It encodes CSVGVGSGGSSYNEQFF.

The chain has TRBV28 and TRBJ2-1, with D unresolved. The germline V gene encodes CDR1 MDHEN and CDR2 SYDVKM. V lost 5 bases and J 0 bases, leaving 11 bases between the germline ends. The CDR3 has 15 residues. CDR3 sequence reads: CASSRGYRSYNEQFF. DNA for the CDR3: TGTGCCAGCAGTCGTGGGTATCGCTCCTACAATGAGCAGTTCTTC.

The chain links TRBV7-2 to TRBJ1-2; perhaps TRBD1 as D (5 bases). From germline, CDR1 is SGHTA and CDR2 FQGNSA. This CDR3 region has 16 residues. With 1 base removed from V and 1 base from J, the gap between germline ends came to 13 bases. The CDR3, as DNA: TGTGCCAGCAGCTTAGGTCGCCGGCAGGGTAACTATGGCTACACCTTC. It codes for CASSLGRRQGNYGYTF.

The genes are TRBV7-3 and TRBJ2-7, with a possible D match to TRBD1 (6 bases). This CDR3 is built from 15 residues. The V and J ends lost 5 bases and 4 bases respectively, with 18 bases between them. CDR1 is SGHTA, CDR2 FQGTGA, per germline. The CDR3 loop is CASSPLPGTSYEQYF. In nucleotides, the CDR3 is TGTGCCAGCAGCCCCCTACCCGGGACATCGTACGAGCAGTACTTC.

This rearrangement joins TRBV20-1 to TRBJ2-7; D possibly corresponds to TRBD2 (5 bases). The length of the CDR3 is 12 residues. CDR1 DFQATT and CDR2 SNEGSKA come from the germline V gene (reference sequence). The V and J ends lost 3 bases and 9 bases respectively, with 15 bases between them. This chain's CDR3 is CSASRTGGGQYF. CDR3 nucleotides: TGCAGTGCTAGTCGGACGGGCGGAGGGCAGTACTTC.

The table lists this clone with a count of one. The V gene is TRBV5-4, the J gene TRBJ2-3; no clear D. The V gene lost 4 bases and the J gene lost 0 bases, with 12 bases spanning the gap. Per germline, CDR1 SGHNT and CDR2 YYREEE (reference sequence). The CDR3 has 15 amino acids. The CDR3 reads CASSRTGASTDTQYF. CDR3 DNA: TGTGCCAGCAGCCGGACGGGTGCTAGCACAGATACGCAGTATTTT.

The genes are TRBV10-3 and TRBJ1-1, with TRBD1 as a possible D gene (6 bases). The V gene lost 3 bases and the J gene lost 1 base, with 15 bases spanning the gap. The V gene's germline CDR1 is ENHRY and CDR2 SYGVKD. CDR3 length: 16 amino acids. CDR3 DNA sequence: TGTGCCATCAGTGAAGGAATGCGGGGGGCGAACACTGAAGCTTTCTTT. This encodes CAISEGMRGANTEAFF.

This clone appeared a few times. The chain links TRBV6-6 to TRBJ1-1; D ambiguous. The length of the CDR3 is 12 residues. V gave up 6 bases and J gave up 4 bases, with 9 bases separating them. Germline V gene data show CDR1 as MNHNY and CDR2 as SVGAGI (reference sequence). The CDR3 DNA reads TGTGCCAGCAGACTGCGCGCCACTGAAGCTTTCTTT. Translation: CASRLRATEAFF.

The chain links TRBV7-6 to TRBJ1-3; 7 bases line up with TRBD1. Trimming removed 0 bases from V and 2 bases from J; junction bases left unmatched: 1. The germline V gene has CDR1 SGHVS and CDR2 FNYEAQ. The CDR3 contains 15 residues. The CDR3 region is CASSLAGTAGNTIYF. CDR3 in DNA: TGTGCCAGCAGCTTAGCCGGGACAGCTGGAAACACCATATATTTT.

The rearrangement joins TRBV28 to TRBJ2-7, with TRBD2 matching 12 bases. The germline V gene encodes CDR1 MDHEN and CDR2 SYDVKM. V lost 8 bases to trimming and J lost 4 bases; unmatched junction nucleotides: 12. The CDR3 is 16 amino acids. Here the CDR3 DNA reads TGTGCCAGCCTTGGACTAGCGGGGAGAGCTTATTACGAGCAGTACTTC. This codes for CASLGLAGRAYYEQYF. Full variable domain (rest looked up from reference TRBV28 and TRBJ2-7): DVKVTQSSRYLVKRTGEKVFLECVQDMDHENMFWYRQDPGLGLRLIYFSYDVKMKEKGDIPEGYSVSREKKERFSLILESASTNQTSMYLCASLGLAGRAYYEQYFGPGTRLTVT.

The chain joins TRBV28 to TRBJ1-4, with D possibly matching TRBD1 (5 bases). Trimming removed 5 bases at V and 5 bases at J, with 21 bases between. The CDR3 totals 17 residues. Germline CDR1 MDHEN, CDR2 SYDVKM. The CDR3 here is CASSLPGVRGGNEKLFF. In nucleotides, the CDR3 is TGTGCCAGCAGTCTCCCGGGGGTGAGGGGAGGGAATGAAAAACTGTTTTTT.

The J gene is TRBJ1-5, the V gene TRBV5-1; D uncertain. V was trimmed by 2 bases and J by 0 bases, leaving 15 bases between them. The CDR3 extends over 17 amino acids. The germline V gene encodes CDR1 SGHRS and CDR2 YFSETQ. CDR3 amino acids: CASSFKTIFTSNQPQHF. CDR3 DNA sequence: TGCGCCAGCAGCTTTAAGACGATTTTCACTAGCAATCAGCCCCAGCATTTT.

This rearrangement joins TRBV7-9 to TRBJ1-4; TRBD1 aligns across 7 bases. Trimming took 5 bases from V and 0 from J; bases not matched to a gene: 9. CDR3 length: 17 residues. Germline loops: CDR1 SEHNR, CDR2 FQNEAQ (reference sequence). CDR3 region: CASSPPGTVATNEKLFF. In DNA, the CDR3 is TGTGCCAGCAGCCCGCCGGGGACAGTTGCAACTAATGAAAAACTGTTTTTT.

The chain has TRBV7-6 and TRBJ1-1; a possible D gene is TRBD1 (6 bases). The CDR3 covers 17 residues. CDR1 SGHVS and CDR2 FNYEAQ come from the germline V gene. Trimming stripped 5 bases from V and 0 bases from J, with 19 bases between. In DNA form, the CDR3 reads TGTGCCAGCAGCCCTACTCGGTCGACAGGAGTGAACACTGAAGCTTTCTTT. Its translation is CASSPTRSTGVNTEAFF. Based on the CDR3 plus reference TRBV7-6 and TRBJ1-1, the full variable domain is GAGVSQSPRYKVTKRGQDVALRCDPISGHVSLYWYRQALGQGPEFLTYFNYEAQQDKSGLPNDRFSAERPEGSISTLTIQRTEQRDSAMYRCASSPTRSTGVNTEAFFGQGTRLTVV.

The chain links TRBV7-6 to TRBJ2-7, with D maybe TRBD2 (6 bases). V lost 5 bases to trimming and J lost 0 bases, with 14 bases between them. Germline values: CDR1 SGHVS, CDR2 FNYEAQ. This CDR3 is built from 15 residues. This chain's CDR3 is CASSVGQGGSYEQYF. Here the CDR3 DNA reads TGTGCCAGCAGCGTGGGCCAGGGAGGCTCCTACGAGCAGTACTTC. Based on the CDR3 plus reference TRBV7-6 and TRBJ2-7, the full variable domain is GAGVSQSPRYKVTKRGQDVALRCDPISGHVSLYWYRQALGQGPEFLTYFNYEAQQDKSGLPNDRFSAERPEGSISTLTIQRTEQRDSAMYRCASSVGQGGSYEQYFGPGTRLTVT.

The chain joins TRBV5-6 to TRBJ1-2; the D is unclear. The length of the CDR3 is 11 residues. The germline gives CDR1 SGHDT, CDR2 YYEEEE. Trimming took 4 bases from V and 8 from J, leaving 9 bases between them. The CDR3 DNA reads TGTGCCAGCAGCGCCAGGTGGGGCTACACCTTC. Its translation is CASSARWGYTF.

J is TRBJ2-1 and V is TRBV9; 8 nucleotides align to TRBD2. Germline-derived CDR1 and CDR2 are SGDLS and YYNGEE. The CDR3 is 14 residues long. The V gene end was trimmed by 3 bases and the J gene end by 7 bases; junction bases not matched to a gene: 6. CDR3 sequence: CASSAPAGGNEQFF. CDR3 bases: TGTGCCAGCAGCGCCCCGGCGGGAGGTAATGAGCAGTTCTTC.

The V gene is TRBV24-1, the J gene TRBJ1-1; TRBD1 aligns across 7 bases. The CDR3 consists of 13 residues. The V gene end was trimmed by 0 bases and the J gene end by 14 bases; junction bases not matched to a gene: 8. CDR1 KGHDR and CDR2 SFDVKD come from the germline V gene. CDR3 sequence reads: CATSDLGQGGEFF. DNA of the CDR3: TGTGCCACCAGTGATTTGGGGCAGGGGGGTGAGTTCTTT.